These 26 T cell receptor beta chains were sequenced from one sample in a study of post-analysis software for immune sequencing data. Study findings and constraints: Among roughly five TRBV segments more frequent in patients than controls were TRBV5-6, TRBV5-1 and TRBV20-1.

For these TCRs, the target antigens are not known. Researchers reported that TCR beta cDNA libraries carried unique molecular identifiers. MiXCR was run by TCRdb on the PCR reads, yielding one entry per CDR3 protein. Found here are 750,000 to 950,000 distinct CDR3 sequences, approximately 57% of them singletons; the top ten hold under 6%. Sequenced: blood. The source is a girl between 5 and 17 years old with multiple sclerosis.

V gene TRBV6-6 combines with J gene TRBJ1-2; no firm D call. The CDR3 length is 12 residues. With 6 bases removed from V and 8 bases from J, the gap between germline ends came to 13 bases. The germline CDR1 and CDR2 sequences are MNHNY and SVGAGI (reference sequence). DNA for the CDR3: TGTGCCAGCAGCGAAGAGGGAGACGGCTACACCTTC. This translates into CASSEEGDGYTF.

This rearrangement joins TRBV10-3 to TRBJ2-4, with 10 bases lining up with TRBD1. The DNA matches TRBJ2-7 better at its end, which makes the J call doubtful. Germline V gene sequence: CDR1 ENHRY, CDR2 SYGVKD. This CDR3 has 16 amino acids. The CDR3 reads CAISGGRGQGKDEQYF. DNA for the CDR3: TGTGCCATCAGTGGAGGAAGGGGACAGGGGAAAGACGAGCAGTACTTC.

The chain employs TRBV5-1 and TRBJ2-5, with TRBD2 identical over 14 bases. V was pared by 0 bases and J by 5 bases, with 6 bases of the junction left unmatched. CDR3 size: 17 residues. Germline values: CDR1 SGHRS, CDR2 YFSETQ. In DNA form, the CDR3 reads TGCGCCAGCAGCTTGGAGGGACTAGCGGGAGTAGACGAGACCCAGTACTTC. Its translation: CASSLEGLAGVDETQYF.

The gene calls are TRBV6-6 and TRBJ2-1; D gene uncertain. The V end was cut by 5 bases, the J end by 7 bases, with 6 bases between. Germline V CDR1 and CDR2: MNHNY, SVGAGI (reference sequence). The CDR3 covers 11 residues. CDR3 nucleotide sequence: TGTGCCAGCAGTCAGAAGAATGAGCAGTTCTTC. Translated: CASSQKNEQFF.

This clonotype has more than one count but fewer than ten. CDR3 DNA: TGCGCCAGCAGCCGGGGAGGATCCGACTTTAGTTTTGGCTACACCTTC. Translating gives CASSRGGSDFSFGYTF. The J gene is TRBJ1-2, the V gene TRBV5-1; D unresolved. Trimming removed 4 bases from V and 7 bases from J, with 23 bases in between. The CDR3 extends over 16 amino acids. Germline assignment: CDR1 SGHRS and CDR2 YFSETQ.

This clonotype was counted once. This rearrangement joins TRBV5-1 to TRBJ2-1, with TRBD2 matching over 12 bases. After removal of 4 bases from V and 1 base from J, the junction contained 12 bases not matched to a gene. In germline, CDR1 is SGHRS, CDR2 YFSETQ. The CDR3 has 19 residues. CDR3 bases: TGCGCCAGCAGCCCACATGACCTAGCGGGAGGGCCTTCCTACAATGAGCAGTTCTTC. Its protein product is CASSPHDLAGGPSYNEQFF.

In DNA form, the CDR3 reads TGTGCCAGCAGCGGCCTCAGCGCCTCCTACAATGAGCAGTTCTTC. Amino acid sequence: CASSGLSASYNEQFF. The chain links TRBV9 to TRBJ2-1; D gene unclear. The CDR3 sequence is 15 residues long. V lost 3 bases, J lost 0 bases, and 10 bases lay in between. Germline CDR1 reads SGDLS; CDR2 reads YYNGEE.

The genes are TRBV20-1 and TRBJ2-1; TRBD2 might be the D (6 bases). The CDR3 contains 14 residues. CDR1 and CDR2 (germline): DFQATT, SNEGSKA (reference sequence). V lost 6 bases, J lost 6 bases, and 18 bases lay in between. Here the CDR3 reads CSADRDLLINEQFF. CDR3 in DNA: TGCAGTGCCGACCGGGACTTGTTGATCAATGAGCAGTTCTTC.

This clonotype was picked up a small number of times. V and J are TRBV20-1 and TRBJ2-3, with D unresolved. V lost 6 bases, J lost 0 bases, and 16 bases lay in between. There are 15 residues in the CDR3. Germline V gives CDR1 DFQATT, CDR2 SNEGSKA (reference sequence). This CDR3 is CSASPRSGSTDTQYF. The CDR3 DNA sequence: TGCAGTGCCAGCCCCAGGTCGGGCAGCACAGATACGCAGTATTTT.

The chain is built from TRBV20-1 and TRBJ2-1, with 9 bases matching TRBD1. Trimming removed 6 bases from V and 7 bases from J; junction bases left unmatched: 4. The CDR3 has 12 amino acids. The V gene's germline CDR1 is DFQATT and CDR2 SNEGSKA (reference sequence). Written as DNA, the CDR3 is TGCAGTGCCTCGGACAGGGGTAATGAGCAGTTCTTC. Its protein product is CSASDRGNEQFF.

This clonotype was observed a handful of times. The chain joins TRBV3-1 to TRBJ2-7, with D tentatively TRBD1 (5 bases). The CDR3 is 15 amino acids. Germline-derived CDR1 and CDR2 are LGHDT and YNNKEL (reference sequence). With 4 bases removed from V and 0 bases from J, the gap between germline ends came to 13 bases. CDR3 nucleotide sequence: TGTGCCAGCAGCCCCACCCGGACATCCTCCTACGAGCAGTACTTC. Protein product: CASSPTRTSSYEQYF.

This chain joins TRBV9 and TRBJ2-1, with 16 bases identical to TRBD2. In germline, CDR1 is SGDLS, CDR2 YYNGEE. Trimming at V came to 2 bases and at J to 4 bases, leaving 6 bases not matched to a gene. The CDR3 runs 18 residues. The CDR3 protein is CASSVGLAGGPGYNEQFF. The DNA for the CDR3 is TGTGCCAGCAGCGTGGGACTAGCGGGAGGGCCGGGATACAATGAGCAGTTCTTC. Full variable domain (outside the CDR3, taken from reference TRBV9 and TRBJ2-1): DSGVTQTPKHLITATGQRVTLRCSPRSGDLSVYWYQQSLDQGLQFLIQYYNGEERAKGNILERFSAQQFPDLHSELNLSSLELGDSALYFCASSVGLAGGPGYNEQFFGPGTRLTVL.

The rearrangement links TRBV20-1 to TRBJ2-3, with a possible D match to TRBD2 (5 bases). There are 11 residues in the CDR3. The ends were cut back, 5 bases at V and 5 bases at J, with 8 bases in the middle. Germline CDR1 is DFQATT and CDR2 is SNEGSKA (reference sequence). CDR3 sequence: CSAVRGDTQYF. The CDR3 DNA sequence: TGCAGTGCTGTCCGGGGAGATACGCAGTATTTT.

The DNA for the CDR3 is TGTGCCAGCAGCCCTGGCAGGACAGGGCAAGAGACCCAGTACTTC. Amino acids: CASSPGRTGQETQYF. The chain combines TRBV7-9 with TRBJ2-5; 8 bases line up with TRBD1. V shed 5 bases, J shed 2 bases, and the junction held 7 bases outside the gene matches. Looked up from germline, CDR1 is SEHNR and CDR2 is FQNEAQ (reference sequence). This CDR3 is 15 amino acids long.

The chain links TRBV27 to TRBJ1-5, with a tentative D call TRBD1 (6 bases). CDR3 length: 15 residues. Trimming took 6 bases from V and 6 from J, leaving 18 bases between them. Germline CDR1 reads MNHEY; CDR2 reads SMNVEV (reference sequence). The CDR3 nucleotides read TGTGCCAGCAGCCCGAGGGGGGGGTTTGGTCAGCCCCAGCATTTT. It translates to CASSPRGGFGQPQHF.

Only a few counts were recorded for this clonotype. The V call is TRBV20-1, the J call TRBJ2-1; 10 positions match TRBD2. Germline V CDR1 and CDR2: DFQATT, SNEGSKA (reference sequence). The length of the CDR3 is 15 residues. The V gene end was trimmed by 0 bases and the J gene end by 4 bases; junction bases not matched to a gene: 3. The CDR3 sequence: CSARDLSGRYNEQFF. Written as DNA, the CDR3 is TGCAGTGCTAGAGACCTTAGCGGGAGGTACAATGAGCAGTTCTTC.

The CDR3 is CASSPGQAGSEQFF. The CDR3, as DNA: TGCGCCAGCAGTCCAGGACAGGCGGGAAGTGAGCAGTTCTTC. The chain combines TRBV5-1 with TRBJ2-1; D possibly corresponds to TRBD1 (7 bases). Germline V gives CDR1 SGHRS, CDR2 YFSETQ. The CDR3 has 14 amino acids. V was cut by 5 bases and J by 9 bases, with 18 bases left in between.

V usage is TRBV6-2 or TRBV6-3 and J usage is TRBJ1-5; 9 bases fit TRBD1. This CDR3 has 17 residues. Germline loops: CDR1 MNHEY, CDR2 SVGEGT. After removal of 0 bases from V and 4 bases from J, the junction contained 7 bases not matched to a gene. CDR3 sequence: CASSYSSGTGLNQPQHF. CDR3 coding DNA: TGTGCCAGCAGTTACTCGAGCGGGACAGGGCTGAATCAGCCCCAGCATTTT.

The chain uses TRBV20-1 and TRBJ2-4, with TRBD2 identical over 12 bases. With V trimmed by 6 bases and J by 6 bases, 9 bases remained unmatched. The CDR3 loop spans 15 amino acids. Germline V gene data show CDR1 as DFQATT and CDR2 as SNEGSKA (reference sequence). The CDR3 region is CSAAPLAGGLNIQYF. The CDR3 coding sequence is TGCAGTGCCGCCCCGCTAGCGGGGGGGCTAAACATTCAGTACTTC.

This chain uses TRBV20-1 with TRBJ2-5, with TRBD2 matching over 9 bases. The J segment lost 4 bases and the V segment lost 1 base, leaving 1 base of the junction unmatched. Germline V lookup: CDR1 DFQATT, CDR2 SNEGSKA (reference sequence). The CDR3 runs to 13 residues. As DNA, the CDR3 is TGCAGTGCTAGAGCGACTAGCGGAGAGACCCAGTACTTC. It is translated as CSARATSGETQYF.

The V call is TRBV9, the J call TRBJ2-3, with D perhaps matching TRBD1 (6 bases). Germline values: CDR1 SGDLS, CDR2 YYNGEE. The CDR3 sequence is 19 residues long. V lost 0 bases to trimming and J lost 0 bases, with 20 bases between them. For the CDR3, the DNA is TGTGCCAGCAGCGTAGCTACACTGAGGACAGAGCCTAGCACAGATACGCAGTATTTT. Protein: CASSVATLRTEPSTDTQYF. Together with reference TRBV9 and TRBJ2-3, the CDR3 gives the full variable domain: DSGVTQTPKHLITATGQRVTLRCSPRSGDLSVYWYQQSLDQGLQFLIQYYNGEERAKGNILERFSAQQFPDLHSELNLSSLELGDSALYFCASSVATLRTEPSTDTQYFGPGTRLTVL.

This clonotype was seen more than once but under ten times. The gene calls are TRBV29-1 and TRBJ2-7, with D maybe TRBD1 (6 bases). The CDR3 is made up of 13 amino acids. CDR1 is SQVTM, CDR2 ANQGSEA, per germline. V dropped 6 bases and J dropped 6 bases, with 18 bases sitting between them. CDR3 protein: CSVAWGRGLEQYF. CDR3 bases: TGCAGCGTCGCCTGGGGCAGGGGCCTCGAGCAGTACTTC.

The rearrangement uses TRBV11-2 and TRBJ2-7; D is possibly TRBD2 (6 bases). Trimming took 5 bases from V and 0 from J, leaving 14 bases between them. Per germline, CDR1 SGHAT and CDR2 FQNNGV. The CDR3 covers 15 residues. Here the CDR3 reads CASSISSGTSYEQYF. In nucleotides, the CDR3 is TGTGCCAGCAGCATAAGTAGCGGTACCTCCTACGAGCAGTACTTC.

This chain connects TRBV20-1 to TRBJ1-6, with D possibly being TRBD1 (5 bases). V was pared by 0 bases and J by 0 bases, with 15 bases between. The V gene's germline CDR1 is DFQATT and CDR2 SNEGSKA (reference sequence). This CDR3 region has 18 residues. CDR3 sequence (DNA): TGCAGTGCTAGAGATTACAGGACGGGGAGCTCCTATAATTCACCCCTCCACTTT. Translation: CSARDYRTGSSYNSPLHF.

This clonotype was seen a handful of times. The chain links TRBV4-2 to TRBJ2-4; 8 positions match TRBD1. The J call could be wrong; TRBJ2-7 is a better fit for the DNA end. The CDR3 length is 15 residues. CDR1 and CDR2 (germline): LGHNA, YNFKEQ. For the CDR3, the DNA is TGTGCCAGCAGCCAGATACAGGGGGACACCTACGAGCAGTACTTC. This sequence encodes CASSQIQGDTYEQYF.

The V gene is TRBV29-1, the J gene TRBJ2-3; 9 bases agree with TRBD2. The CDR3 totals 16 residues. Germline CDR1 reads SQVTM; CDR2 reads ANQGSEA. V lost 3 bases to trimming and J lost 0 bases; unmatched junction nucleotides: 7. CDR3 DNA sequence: TGCAGCGTTGATGGGCGGGAGGGAGCTAGCACAGATACGCAGTATTTT. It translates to CSVDGREGASTDTQYF.